This entry lists 20 T cell receptor beta chains sequenced from one sample in a study of shared clonotypes between healthy human individuals (dated by TCRdb to about 2020). Library generation was performed with the immunoSEQ multiplex PCR assay. TCRdb obtained this table from immuneACCESS and retained in-frame rearrangements with V and J assigned. These tables miss some clones; where compared with another copy, unresolved V genes account for less than half of the shortfall, and the remainder is unexplained. The sample table records more than 2,000,000 clones; around nine tenths of these occur just once. The ten top clones hold over 0.12% of the sample. Specimen: naive CD4+ T cells sorted from blood. The sample's cell subset or site label, in plain terms: CD45RA+ positively selected. The receptor set was obtained from a man younger than 30 in good health.

This sequence joins TRBV5-6 and TRBJ1-1; 12 bases match TRBD1. J lost 1 base, V lost 2 bases, and 6 bases had no gene match. There are 17 residues in the CDR3. The germline V gene has CDR1 SGHDT and CDR2 YYEEEE. The CDR3 protein is CASSFLGTGGANTEAFF. Written as DNA, the CDR3 is TGTGCCAGCAGCTTCCTCGGGACAGGGGGCGCGAACACTGAAGCTTTCTTT.

The genes are TRBV5-6 and TRBJ2-7; the D gene is possibly TRBD2 (6 bases). The CDR3 consists of 18 residues. V was shortened by 4 bases and J by 1 base, with 24 bases between the two germline ends. The germline V gene has CDR1 SGHDT and CDR2 YYEEEE. The CDR3 DNA follows: TGTGCCAGCAGCCTCGTGGGGGGTAGCAAAAAGCGGTCCTACGAGCAGTACTTC. It codes for CASSLVGGSKKRSYEQYF.

The V gene is TRBV30, the J gene TRBJ1-3; D perhaps matches TRBD1 (5 bases). In germline, CDR1 is GTSNPN, CDR2 SVGIG (reference sequence). The V end lost 7 bases, the J end lost 8 bases, and 12 bases lay between the germline ends. The CDR3 contains 11 residues. This CDR3 is CASGPSDTIYF. CDR3 DNA sequence: TGTGCCTCGGGACCCTCTGACACCATATATTTT.

The chain is built from TRBV6-5 and TRBJ2-3; 9 nucleotides align to TRBD2. The CDR3 has 15 amino acids. From germline, CDR1 is MNHEY and CDR2 SVGAGI. V trimming: 8 bases; J trimming: 0 bases; junction bases outside the gene matches: 6. In DNA form, the CDR3 reads TGTGCCAGCGCTAGCGGGAACCCGAGCACAGATACGCAGTATTTT. Protein product: CASASGNPSTDTQYF.

This chain uses TRBV7-9 with TRBJ1-1; D uncertain. The germline V and J ends were trimmed by 5 bases and 4 bases, with 11 bases remaining between them. Germline-derived CDR1 and CDR2 are SEHNR and FQNEAQ (reference sequence). The CDR3 loop spans 13 amino acids. The CDR3 here is CASSRAWSTEAFF. Here the CDR3 DNA reads TGTGCCAGCAGCCGTGCTTGGAGCACTGAAGCTTTCTTT. Together with reference TRBV7-9 and TRBJ1-1, the CDR3 gives the full variable domain: DTGVSQNPRHKITKRGQNVTFRCDPISEHNRLYWYRQTLGQGPEFLTYFQNEAQLEKSRLLSDRFSAERPKGSFSTLEIQRTEQGDSAMYLCASSRAWSTEAFFGQGTRLTVV.

Points on this clone: One end of the junction varies from germline; a read error may be responsible. This chain connects TRBV7-7 to TRBJ2-2; no reliable D call. The CDR3 is made up of 13 amino acids. Germline V gives CDR1 SSHAT, CDR2 FNYEAQ (reference sequence). CDR3 coding DNA: TGTGCTAGCAGCTTGAGACACACCGGGGAGCTGTTTTTT. It encodes CASSLRHTGELFF.

As regards this clone: A junction end diverges from the germline sequence, so it may reflect a read error. The chain links TRBV7-7 to TRBJ2-5; D is uncertain. CDR1 and CDR2 (germline): SSHAT, FNYEAQ (reference sequence). The CDR3 loop spans 13 amino acids. The CDR3 here is CASSLIGPETQYF. Written as DNA, the CDR3 is TGTGCTAGCAGCTTAATAGGGCCCGAGACCCAGTACTTC.

The chain uses TRBV19 and TRBJ1-5, with D possibly being TRBD1 (6 bases). Germline V gene lookup returns CDR1 LNHDA and CDR2 SQIVND (reference sequence). V was pared by 5 bases and J by 2 bases, with 13 bases between. The CDR3 runs to 15 residues. CDR3 in amino acids: CASSAYRDGNQPQHF. CDR3 coding DNA: TGTGCCAGTAGTGCCTACAGGGATGGCAATCAGCCCCAGCATTTT.

CDR3: CAWSRRNNEQFF. The CDR3 DNA reads TGTGCCTGGAGTCGCAGAAACAATGAGCAGTTCTTC. The rearrangement uses TRBV30 and TRBJ2-1; D remains unclear. Germline values: CDR1 GTSNPN, CDR2 SVGIG (reference sequence). V lost 2 bases and J 5 bases, leaving 7 bases between the germline ends. The CDR3 runs to 12 residues.

This chain joins TRBV6-1 and TRBJ1-2, with 7 bases lining up with TRBD1. The CDR3 totals 15 residues. The germline V gene has CDR1 MNHNS and CDR2 SASEGT. V shed 1 base, J shed 5 bases, and the junction held 7 bases outside the gene matches. The CDR3: CASSEEKGQTYGYTF. The CDR3 region has the DNA TGTGCCAGCAGTGAAGAGAAGGGACAGACGTATGGCTACACCTTC.

The chain joins TRBV30 to TRBJ1-3, with unresolved D. From germline, CDR1 is GTSNPN and CDR2 SVGIG (reference sequence). V dropped 4 bases and J dropped 0 bases, with 10 bases sitting between them. The CDR3 is made up of 14 amino acids. CDR3 in DNA: TGTGCCTGGACCACCGCACTCTCTGGAAACACCATATATTTT. Translated: CAWTTALSGNTIYF.

The CDR3 reads CASSSGGGSNEKLFF. The CDR3 DNA is TGTGCCAGCAGTTCGGGGGGGGGTTCTAATGAAAAACTGTTTTTT. The genes are TRBV6-5 and TRBJ1-4; D might be TRBD1 (5 bases). This CDR3 region has 15 residues. Germline V gene lookup returns CDR1 MNHEY and CDR2 SVGAGI. Trimming cost V 4 bases and J 3 bases, with 12 bases left between them.

J is TRBJ1-2 and V is TRBV5-1; a weak D match, TRBD1 (6 bases). The V end lost 6 bases, the J end lost 4 bases, and 19 bases lay between the germline ends. Germline CDR1 and CDR2: SGHRS and YFSETQ. The CDR3 runs to 15 residues. The CDR3 protein is CASKIQDSSGYGYTF. CDR3 in DNA: TGCGCCAGCAAAATCCAGGACAGCTCGGGCTATGGCTACACCTTC. Based on the CDR3 plus reference TRBV5-1 and TRBJ1-2, the full variable domain is KAGVTQTPRYLIKTRGQQVTLSCSPISGHRSVSWYQQTPGQGLQFLFEYFSETQRNKGNFPGRFSGRQFSNSRSEMNVSTLELGDSALYLCASKIQDSSGYGYTFGSGTRLTVV.

V is TRBV9 and J is TRBJ1-3; TRBD1 agrees at 10 bases. Germline loops: CDR1 SGDLS, CDR2 YYNGEE. J lost 4 bases, V lost 1 base, and 8 bases had no gene match. This CDR3 comprises 17 residues. This chain's CDR3 is CASSVSRQGAMGNTIYF. CDR3 nucleotide sequence: TGTGCCAGCAGCGTATCCAGACAGGGGGCGATGGGAAACACCATATATTTT.

The chain joins TRBV18 to TRBJ2-7; D gene unclear. The germline V gene encodes CDR1 KGHSH and CDR2 LQKENI. V gave up 4 bases and J gave up 4 bases, with 14 bases separating them. The CDR3 sequence is 14 residues long. CDR3 coding DNA: TGTGCCAGCTCACAGCTCGGACCTGGGTACGAGCAGTACTTC. Translating it yields CASSQLGPGYEQYF.

The chain carries TRBV30 and TRBJ2-7, with 7 positions matching TRBD2. Trimming took 4 bases from V and 3 from J; bases not matched to a gene: 6. CDR1 and CDR2 from the germline V gene are GTSNPN and SVGIG (reference sequence). The CDR3 is made up of 13 amino acids. CDR3 DNA sequence: TGTGCCTGGATGGGGGAGGGAGTCTACGAGCAGTACTTC. Amino acids: CAWMGEGVYEQYF.

J is TRBJ2-7 and V is TRBV6-6; 7 positions match TRBD1. V shed 2 bases, J shed 6 bases, and the junction held 7 bases outside the gene matches. CDR1 MNHNY and CDR2 SVGAGI come from the germline V gene (reference sequence). CDR3 length: 14 amino acids. This chain's CDR3 is CASSYRDSVTEQYF. CDR3 bases: TGTGCCAGCAGTTACCGGGACAGTGTGACCGAGCAGTACTTC.

The chain recombines TRBV4-1 with TRBJ2-1; tentatively, D is TRBD2 (6 bases). Germline lookup yields CDR1 MGHRA and CDR2 YSYEKL. With 0 bases removed from V and 4 bases from J, the gap between germline ends came to 13 bases. This CDR3 spans 16 amino acids. The CDR3 is CASSQDRRVTYNEQFF. The CDR3, as DNA: TGCGCCAGCAGCCAAGATCGGAGGGTGACGTACAATGAGCAGTTCTTC.

J is TRBJ1-2 and V is TRBV6-1; D may be TRBD1 (6 bases). CDR3 length: 14 residues. Trimming shortened V by 2 bases and J by 4 bases, and 11 bases separated the two germline ends. Looked up from germline, CDR1 is MNHNS and CDR2 is SASEGT. CDR3 region: CASSELGGPYGYTF. CDR3 nucleotide sequence: TGTGCCAGCAGTGAACTGGGGGGCCCCTATGGCTACACCTTC.

V is TRBV7-2 and J is TRBJ2-1; no reliable D call. Germline V gene lookup returns CDR1 SGHTA and CDR2 FQGNSA. The CDR3 runs to 14 residues. Trimming left V 7 bases short and J 4 bases short, with 14 bases between. The DNA for the CDR3 is TGTGCCAGCACCAGGCCAACCGGGTACAATGAGCAGTTCTTC. Translated, it gives CASTRPTGYNEQFF.